Below are 28 T cell receptor beta chains sequenced from a single sample in a study of shared clonotypes between healthy human individuals. Naive CD8 cells, CD45RO-negative and positively selected for CCR7, excluded terminally differentiated effector memory CD45RA+ cells. Profiling relied on immunoSEQ multiplex PCR, and the TCRdb table lists in-frame clones only, not all of them. Here the sample spans about 1,800,000 clones, 85% to 95% being singletons. Sequenced material: naive CD8+ T cells sorted from blood. These receptor sequences come from a man aged 18 to 29 in good health.

The chain carries TRBV25-1 and TRBJ2-5, with D unresolved. Germline V gene data show CDR1 as MGHDK and CDR2 as SYGVNS. This CDR3 region has 14 residues. V was pared by 4 bases and J by 3 bases, with 12 bases between. The CDR3 here is CASSGSETEETQYF. In nucleotides, the CDR3 is TGTGCCAGCAGTGGAAGTGAGACTGAAGAGACCCAGTACTTC. The full variable domain, rest sourced from reference TRBV25-1 and TRBJ2-5, is EADIYQTPRYLVIGTGKKITLECSQTMGHDKMYWYQQDPGMELHLIHYSYGVNSTEKGDLSSESTVSRIRTEHFPLTLESARPSHTSQYLCASSGSETEETQYFGPGTRLLVL.

A word on this clone: At the DNA level, this CDR3 is encoded by other sequences in the same sample as well. The V call is TRBV27, the J call TRBJ1-2; possible D gene TRBD1, 5 bases. V gave up 3 bases and J gave up 4 bases, with 9 bases separating them. The CDR3 contains 13 residues. Germline V gene sequence: CDR1 MNHEY, CDR2 SMNVEV (reference sequence). This chain's CDR3 is CASSLRDGYGYTF. CDR3 bases: TGTGCCAGCAGTTTGAGGGACGGCTATGGCTACACCTTC.

Of note for this clone: The sample contains more than one DNA sequence encoding this CDR3. V gene TRBV19 combines with J gene TRBJ2-7; no reliable D call. CDR3 length: 13 residues. CDR1 and CDR2 (germline): LNHDA, SQIVND (reference sequence). Between the trimmed V and J ends, which lost 1 base and 3 bases, there was a span of 7 bases. Here the CDR3 DNA reads TGTGCCAGTAGTATAGTACCCGGCTACGAGCAGTACTTC. Translating it yields CASSIVPGYEQYF.

The chain uses TRBV7-6 and TRBJ2-6; 8 nucleotides match TRBD1. With 5 bases clipped from V and 0 bases from J, the junction kept 3 bases outside the gene matches. The CDR3 has 16 amino acids. CDR1 SGHVS and CDR2 FNYEAQ come from the germline V gene. CDR3 sequence: CASSPDRASGANVLTF. CDR3 in DNA: TGTGCCAGCAGCCCGGACAGGGCCTCTGGGGCCAACGTCCTGACTTTC.

This sequence joins TRBV27 and TRBJ2-1; TRBD1 matches 7 bases. CDR1 and CDR2 from the germline V gene are MNHEY and SMNVEV (reference sequence). V lost 6 bases and J lost 5; bases outside the gene matches: 7. The CDR3 extends over 14 amino acids. Here the CDR3 DNA reads TGTGCCAGCAGCCCCGGGACAGCTAACAATGAGCAGTTCTTC. Protein: CASSPGTANNEQFF.

This clone came up a few times. CDR3: CASSSRQSPEQYF. The CDR3 nucleotides are TGTGCCAGCAGCTCGAGACAGAGCCCCGAGCAGTACTTC. The gene calls are TRBV5-4 and TRBJ2-7; tentative D call: TRBD1 (5 bases). Germline V CDR1 and CDR2: SGHNT, YYREEE (reference sequence). Trimming left V 3 bases short and J 6 bases short, with 13 bases between. This CDR3 comprises 13 residues.

In DNA, the CDR3 is TGCGCCAGCAGCCAAGAGTTCCTTGATGGGAACACTGAAGCTTTCTTT. This sequence encodes CASSQEFLDGNTEAFF. The chain links TRBV4-3 to TRBJ1-1, with D hard to call. The germline gives CDR1 LGHNA, CDR2 YSLEER. This CDR3 has 16 residues. V gave up 0 bases and J gave up 1 base, with 12 bases separating them.

The V gene is TRBV2, the J gene TRBJ1-2; D ambiguous. This CDR3 region has 13 residues. V lost 4 bases and J 4 bases, leaving 10 bases between the germline ends. Germline V gene lookup returns CDR1 SNHLY and CDR2 FYNNEI. CDR3 nucleotide sequence: TGTGCCAGCAGTGTTCCCTCCTCCTATGGCTACACCTTC. Its translation: CASSVPSSYGYTF. Full variable domain (outside the CDR3, taken from reference TRBV2 and TRBJ1-2): EPEVTQTPSHQVTQMGQEVILRCVPISNHLYFYWYRQILGQKVEFLVSFYNNEISEKSEIFDDQFSVERPDGSNFTLKIRSTKLEDSAMYFCASSVPSSYGYTFGSGTRLTVV.

This sequence joins TRBV13 and TRBJ2-7; 10 bases map to TRBD1. The CDR3 extends over 13 amino acids. Trimming cost V 4 bases and J 5 bases; bases outside gene matches: 2. Germline V lookup: CDR1 PRHDT, CDR2 FYEKMQ (reference sequence). CDR3: CASSWDRGNEQYF. DNA for the CDR3: TGTGCCAGCAGCTGGGACAGGGGCAACGAGCAGTACTTC.

The rearrangement links TRBV19 to TRBJ2-7; D unclear. The CDR3 is 14 amino acids. Germline loops: CDR1 LNHDA, CDR2 SQIVND (reference sequence). V lost 2 bases and J 2 bases, leaving 10 bases between the germline ends. CDR3 DNA: TGTGCCAGTAGTATAATGAACGGCCCCTACGAGCAGTACTTC. Amino acids: CASSIMNGPYEQYF.

V usage is TRBV27 and J usage is TRBJ2-1, with TRBD2 identical over 10 bases. V lost 3 bases and J lost 3; bases outside the gene matches: 5. Germline-derived CDR1 and CDR2 are MNHEY and SMNVEV (reference sequence). The CDR3 is 16 amino acids. The DNA of the CDR3 is TGTGCCAGCAGTTTTCTAGCGGGGGAGTTCTACAATGAGCAGTTCTTC. Its protein is CASSFLAGEFYNEQFF.

This clone has just one count. The chain employs TRBV6-5 and TRBJ2-4; 8 nucleotides align to TRBD1. The germline V gene encodes CDR1 MNHEY and CDR2 SVGAGI. This CDR3 is 13 amino acids long. V lost 6 bases to trimming and J lost 8 bases; unmatched junction nucleotides: 6. The CDR3: CASSLDREDIQYF. The CDR3 DNA reads as TGTGCCAGCAGCTTGGACAGGGAGGACATTCAGTACTTC.

The V and J genes are TRBV29-1 and TRBJ1-2; the match to TRBD1 covers 12 bases. The ends lost 1 base at V and 8 bases at J; junction bases unmatched: 8. Germline V gene lookup returns CDR1 SQVTM and CDR2 ANQGSEA. This CDR3 spans 15 amino acids. CDR3 region: CSVEAGTGGGWGYTF. CDR3 DNA sequence: TGCAGCGTTGAAGCCGGGACAGGGGGCGGGTGGGGCTACACCTTC.

Comments on this clone: A read error may produce the germline difference seen at one junction end. V and J are TRBV7-7 and TRBJ2-7, with D possibly being TRBD1 (6 bases). The CDR3 runs 14 residues. Germline-derived CDR1 and CDR2 are SSHAT and FNYEAQ (reference sequence). This CDR3 reads CASSFRRGSYEQYF. The CDR3 coding sequence is TGTGCTAGCAGCTTTCGCAGGGGTAGCTACGAGCAGTACTTC. Variable domain in full (rest from reference TRBV7-7 and TRBJ2-7): GAGVSQSPRYKVTKRGQDVTLRCDPISSHATLYWYQQALGQGPEFLTYFNYEAQPDKSGLPSDRFSAERPEGSISTLTIQRTEQRDSAMYRCASSFRRGSYEQYFGPGTRLTVT.

A single count supports this clone. The chain couples TRBV7-9 to TRBJ2-4; TRBD2 aligns across 10 bases. The V and J ends lost 8 bases and 4 bases, in that order; junction bases with no gene match: 5. The CDR3 is 14 residues long. Germline V gene data show CDR1 as SEHNR and CDR2 as FQNEAQ (reference sequence). CDR3 sequence reads: CASGKTSGKNIQYF. Here the CDR3 DNA reads TGTGCCAGCGGTAAGACTAGCGGGAAAAACATTCAGTACTTC.

This chain connects TRBV6-6 to TRBJ2-7, with 8 bases aligning to TRBD2. The junction had 10 bases not matched to a gene; V was cut back by 9 bases and J by 3 bases. The CDR3 totals 14 residues. CDR1 is MNHNY and CDR2 is SVGAGI in the germline V gene (reference sequence). DNA of the CDR3: TGTGCCAGTTTAAAAGCGGGAGTCCGCTACGAGCAGTACTTC. Translated, it gives CASLKAGVRYEQYF.

In regard to this clone: One junction end does not reproduce the germline sequence, and a read error may be involved. Different DNA sequences within this sample yield the same CDR3. J is TRBJ2-7 and V is TRBV5-6; 9 bases are shared with TRBD1. This CDR3 comprises 15 residues. Germline assignment: CDR1 SGHDT and CDR2 YYEEEE. CDR3 coding DNA: TGTGCCAGTAGCTTGGATGGGACAGGGCCCTACGAGCAGTACTTC. Translated: CASSLDGTGPYEQYF.

The chain employs TRBV7-2 and TRBJ2-5; TRBD2 agrees at 8 bases. The CDR3 contains 16 residues. V lost 1 base to trimming and J lost 5 bases; unmatched junction nucleotides: 9. Germline CDR1 is SGHTA and CDR2 is FQGNSA. CDR3 nucleotides: TGTGCCAGCAGCTTAGGGACTAGCCCCCTCTGGGAGACCCAGTACTTC. Translating it yields CASSLGTSPLWETQYF.

This clone has just one count. The chain has TRBV29-1 and TRBJ2-1; the D gene could be TRBD1 or TRBD2 (5 bases each). Between the trimmed V and J ends, which lost 3 bases and 7 bases, there was a span of 13 bases. Germline CDR1 SQVTM, CDR2 ANQGSEA. The CDR3 is made up of 13 amino acids. The CDR3 is CSVDRGGGNEQFF. The CDR3 bases are TGCAGCGTTGATCGGGGCGGAGGAAATGAGCAGTTCTTC.

This sequence joins TRBV2 and TRBJ1-2; D is possibly TRBD1 (5 bases). Germline assignment: CDR1 SNHLY and CDR2 FYNNEI. Deletions cut 8 bases from V and 6 bases from J, with 22 bases between. The CDR3 sequence is 15 residues long. The CDR3 DNA reads as TGTGCCAGCGGGCTGGGTGACAGTTCTTCCGATGGCTACACCTTC. Amino acids: CASGLGDSSSDGYTF.

This sequence joins TRBV5-6 and TRBJ2-7, with D tentatively TRBD2 (5 bases). V was trimmed by 3 bases and J by 3 bases, leaving 10 bases between them. Germline assignment: CDR1 SGHDT and CDR2 YYEEEE. The CDR3 loop spans 13 amino acids. The CDR3 loop reads CASSWESNYEQYF. The CDR3 DNA is TGTGCCAGCAGCTGGGAGTCGAACTACGAGCAGTACTTC. The full variable domain, completed using reference TRBV5-6 and TRBJ2-7, is DAGVTQSPTHLIKTRGQQVTLRCSPKSGHDTVSWYQQALGQGPQFIFQYYEEEERQRGNFPDRFSGHQFPNYSSELNVNALLLGDSALYLCASSWESNYEQYFGPGTRLTVT.

The J gene is TRBJ2-3, the V gene TRBV7-9, with 15 nucleotides matching TRBD2. V gave up 3 bases and J gave up 3 bases; unmatched junction bases: 7. The CDR3 runs 18 residues. Germline V lookup: CDR1 SEHNR, CDR2 FQNEAQ (reference sequence). The CDR3: CASSLAGLAGGPTDTQYF. For the CDR3, the DNA is TGTGCCAGCAGCTTGGCTGGACTAGCGGGAGGGCCTACAGATACGCAGTATTTT.

The rearrangement links TRBV7-2 to TRBJ2-7; perhaps TRBD2 as D (6 bases). Germline V gives CDR1 SGHTA, CDR2 FQGNSA. The length of the CDR3 is 17 residues. Trimming stripped 1 base from V and 5 bases from J, with 21 bases between. Here the CDR3 DNA reads TGTGCCAGCAGCTTAGAGGCTGGTCGGCGGGATTCCAACGAGCAGTACTTC. Protein product: CASSLEAGRRDSNEQYF.

The chain couples TRBV5-6 to TRBJ2-7; no firm D call. This CDR3 has 14 residues. Trimming stripped 3 bases from V and 2 bases from J, with 12 bases between. From germline, CDR1 is SGHDT and CDR2 YYEEEE. In nucleotides, the CDR3 is TGTGCCAGCAGCTACGGATCCGGCACCTACGAGCAGTACTTC. Translating gives CASSYGSGTYEQYF.

The chain employs TRBV5-4 and TRBJ1-4; D call uncertain. CDR1 SGHNT and CDR2 YYREEE come from the germline V gene (reference sequence). Trimming removed 4 bases from V and 4 bases from J, with 14 bases in between. The CDR3 extends over 15 amino acids. CDR3 loop: CASSMKEGRNEKLFF. CDR3 coding DNA: TGTGCCAGCAGCATGAAGGAGGGTCGTAATGAAAAACTGTTTTTT. Full variable domain (outside the CDR3, taken from reference TRBV5-4 and TRBJ1-4): ETGVTQSPTHLIKTRGQQVTLRCSSQSGHNTVSWYQQALGQGPQFIFQYYREEENGRGNFPPRFSGLQFPNYSSELNVNALELDDSALYLCASSMKEGRNEKLFFGSGTQLSVL.

V usage is TRBV27 and J usage is TRBJ2-3; D could derive from TRBD1 or TRBD2 (5 bases each). Germline CDR1 MNHEY, CDR2 SMNVEV (reference sequence). Trimming stripped 2 bases from V and 0 bases from J, with 12 bases between. CDR3 length: 16 residues. The CDR3 DNA sequence: TGTGCCAGCAGTTTAGAGGGACCCACTAGCACAGATACGCAGTATTTT. This encodes CASSLEGPTSTDTQYF.

On this clone itself: The sample holds other DNA sequences that translate to the same CDR3. The chain employs TRBV28 and TRBJ2-7; TRBD1 is a possible D gene (7 bases). Germline values: CDR1 MDHEN, CDR2 SYDVKM. Trimming removed 6 bases at V and 4 bases at J, with 16 bases between. The CDR3 runs 14 residues. The CDR3 coding sequence is TGTGCCAGCAGCTTAGGAGGGGGCCCATACGAGCAGTACTTC. This encodes CASSLGGGPYEQYF.

The J gene is TRBJ2-7, the V gene TRBV7-9; possibly TRBD1 for D (6 bases). Per the germline V gene, CDR1 is SEHNR and CDR2 is FQNEAQ (reference sequence). V was pared by 5 bases and J by 7 bases, with 24 bases between. The CDR3 spans 16 residues. CDR3 amino acids: CASSPQKGRGEGEQYF. CDR3 nucleotides: TGTGCCAGCAGCCCCCAGAAGGGCAGGGGCGAGGGGGAGCAGTACTTC.